Sequencing of this T cell receptor (beta chain) was carried out in a study of T cell changes during pregnancy in multiple sclerosis. This clone was counted once. TCRdb keeps only in-frame clones here, not all; method: immunoSEQ multiplex PCR. The data contain over 10,000 clones, around 88% of them singletons. Germline assignment: CDR1 SGHAT and CDR2 FQNNGV. Trimming shortened V by 4 bases and J by 4 bases, and 19 bases separated the two germline ends. CDR3 length equals 16 residues. The source was CD8+ T cells from peripheral blood mononuclear cells, collected in the second trimester of pregnancy. The origin of this receptor is a female donor in good health, enrolled as a control in a pregnancy study. This chain joins TRBV11-2 and TRBJ1-1; tentatively, D is TRBD1 (6 bases). In DNA, the CDR3 is TGTGCCAGCAGCTACTTCGTCGGGGGGCAGGGCACTGAAGCTTTCTTT. Its protein product is CASSYFVGGQGTEAFF.